This entry lists 19 T cell receptor beta chains sequenced from one sample in a study of cytomegalovirus exposure and HLA in healthy donors. The PCR employed 60 Vbeta primers together with 13 Jbeta primers. Sequenced by immunoSEQ multiplex PCR; TCRdb stores in-frame clones only, minus some. The repertoire holds 150,000 to 200,000 clones, with roughly 80% as singletons. Sequenced input: PBMCs. All receptors come from a man aged 50-59 years in good health and CMV-seronegative.

This clone came up a few times. This chain uses TRBV9 with TRBJ2-7, with D possibly being TRBD1 (7 bases). The germline V gene encodes CDR1 SGDLS and CDR2 YYNGEE. Trimming removed 0 bases from V and 3 bases from J, with 19 bases in between. This CDR3 spans 17 amino acids. The CDR3 here is CASSVGSWEAGGYEQYF. The CDR3 coding sequence is TGTGCCAGCAGCGTAGGTTCTTGGGAGGCAGGGGGCTACGAGCAGTACTTC.

In DNA form, the CDR3 reads TGCGCCAGCAGGACCCCTGACTGGGCGGGAGGCCGTAATGAGCAGTTCTTC. The encoded protein is CASRTPDWAGGRNEQFF. V usage is TRBV5-1 and J usage is TRBJ2-1; 8 positions match TRBD2. Germline V gene sequence: CDR1 SGHRS, CDR2 YFSETQ. There are 17 residues in the CDR3. J was trimmed by 7 bases and V by 5 bases; bases with no gene match: 17.

The rearrangement links TRBV2 to TRBJ2-3; no definite D call. Germline V gives CDR1 SNHLY, CDR2 FYNNEI. Trimming pared 2 bases from V and 0 bases from J, leaving 3 bases between. CDR3 size: 13 residues. CDR3 residues: CASSETSTDTQYF. Written as DNA, the CDR3 is TGTGCCAGCAGTGAAACTAGCACAGATACGCAGTATTTT.

The chain links TRBV7-2 to TRBJ2-5, with 10 bases identical to TRBD1. J was trimmed by 5 bases and V by 5 bases; bases with no gene match: 5. CDR3 length: 14 amino acids. Germline V CDR1 and CDR2: SGHTA, FQGNSA. In nucleotides, the CDR3 is TGTGCCAGCAGCCTGACAGGGGGCGCTGAGACCCAGTACTTC. Translated, it gives CASSLTGGAETQYF.

The V and J genes are TRBV6-6 and TRBJ2-7; 10 positions agree with TRBD1. V lost 2 bases, J lost 5 bases, and 6 bases stayed unmatched. Per germline, CDR1 MNHNY and CDR2 SVGAGI (reference sequence). CDR3 size: 15 residues. In DNA, the CDR3 is TGTGCCAGCAGTTACCCTGGGACAGGGGATAACGAGCAGTACTTC. This codes for CASSYPGTGDNEQYF.

The rearrangement joins TRBV4-3 to TRBJ1-1, with TRBD1 as a possible D gene (6 bases). The V end was cut by 0 bases, the J end by 4 bases, with 15 bases between. The germline V gene has CDR1 LGHNA and CDR2 YSLEER. The CDR3 has 16 residues. The CDR3 protein is CASSQDRFVGATEAFF. CDR3 bases: TGCGCCAGCAGCCAAGATCGGTTCGTGGGGGCCACTGAAGCTTTCTTT.

This sequence joins TRBV2 and TRBJ2-1; 10 bases agree with TRBD1. Trimming took 5 bases from V and 5 from J; bases not matched to a gene: 6. This CDR3 region has 15 residues. The germline gives CDR1 SNHLY, CDR2 FYNNEI. CDR3 loop: CASSMGQGSHNEQFF. As DNA, the CDR3 is TGTGCCAGCAGTATGGGACAGGGGAGCCACAATGAGCAGTTCTTC.

The rearrangement links TRBV4-3 to TRBJ1-2; D not certain. Looked up from germline, CDR1 is LGHNA and CDR2 is YSLEER. With 2 bases removed from V and 4 bases from J, the gap between germline ends came to 8 bases. The CDR3 totals 13 residues. The CDR3 region is CASSQPSGYGYTF. The DNA of the CDR3 is TGCGCCAGCAGCCAACCGAGTGGCTATGGCTACACCTTC.

The chain couples TRBV28 to TRBJ2-3, with 7 positions matching TRBD1. Losses at the gene ends were 7 bases for V and 4 bases for J; bases not matched to a gene: 8. Germline-derived CDR1 and CDR2 are MDHEN and SYDVKM. The CDR3 is 14 amino acids. The CDR3 loop reads CASMTATGADTQYF. In DNA, the CDR3 is TGTGCCAGCATGACTGCTACAGGGGCAGATACGCAGTATTTT.

The CDR3 nucleotides are TGTGCCAGCAGTGAAGGGAGACGGGGGGGCACAGATACGCAGTATTTT. Translating gives CASSEGRRGGTDTQYF. The chain has TRBV25-1 and TRBJ2-3; 7 nucleotides align to TRBD2. Per the germline V gene, CDR1 is MGHDK and CDR2 is SYGVNS. Trimming removed 2 bases from V and 1 base from J; junction bases left unmatched: 6. The CDR3 is 16 residues long.

On this clone: A read error may produce the germline difference seen at one junction end. CDR3 DNA sequence: TGTGCCAGCAGCTTAGGGGACTCTCGAAACACCATATATTTT. Protein: CASSLGDSRNTIYF. J is TRBJ1-3 and V is TRBV7-9; TRBD1 is a possible D gene (5 bases). The CDR3 runs 14 residues. Germline V gene lookup returns CDR1 SEHNR and CDR2 FQNEAQ (reference sequence).

The DNA of the CDR3 is TGTGCCAGCTCACACGAGACCGGGACAGGTGTCGGTCAGCCCCAGCATTTT. It specifies CASSHETGTGVGQPQHF. This chain connects TRBV18 to TRBJ1-5; 8 positions match TRBD1. Germline values: CDR1 KGHSH, CDR2 LQKENI. V shed 4 bases, J shed 6 bases, and the junction held 14 bases outside the gene matches. This CDR3 spans 17 amino acids.

V gene TRBV19 combines with J gene TRBJ2-7, with 11 bases aligning to TRBD1. V shed 8 bases and J 0 bases; nucleotides not matched to a gene: 3. This CDR3 has 14 amino acids. Germline CDR1 is LNHDA and CDR2 is SQIVND (reference sequence). The CDR3 DNA reads as TGTGCCAGTTCCGGGACAGGGGGCTCCTACGAGCAGTACTTC. Translated, it gives CASSGTGGSYEQYF.

The gene calls are TRBV6-1 and TRBJ2-2; D is unclear. The germline gives CDR1 MNHNS, CDR2 SASEGT. V lost 6 bases to trimming and J lost 4 bases, with 6 bases between them. The CDR3 covers 12 residues. The CDR3 coding sequence is TGTGCCAGCAGGGAACTCACCGGGGAGCTGTTTTTT. Residues: CASRELTGELFF.

The chain uses TRBV5-1 and TRBJ1-2; TRBD1 agrees at 7 bases. Germline V CDR1 and CDR2: SGHRS, YFSETQ. The trim removed 4 bases at V and 5 bases at J, leaving 14 bases unmatched. This CDR3 has 16 residues. CDR3 sequence (DNA): TGCGCCAGCAGCCTCGGACAGGCGGTTGTTGGTTATGGCTACACCTTC. Its protein product is CASSLGQAVVGYGYTF.

The chain employs TRBV4-2 and TRBJ1-2, with 12 bases that match TRBD1. Germline V lookup: CDR1 LGHNA, CDR2 YNFKEQ. Trimming took 1 base from V and 8 from J; bases not matched to a gene: 5. This CDR3 comprises 15 residues. The CDR3 here is CASSQGGTGGAGYTF. In DNA, the CDR3 is TGTGCCAGCAGCCAAGGGGGGACAGGGGGCGCGGGCTACACCTTC.

This chain connects TRBV6-1 to TRBJ1-1; the D gene is possibly TRBD1 (6 bases). Per germline, CDR1 MNHNS and CDR2 SASEGT. The CDR3 totals 14 residues. Trimming shortened V by 6 bases and J by 0 bases, and 11 bases separated the two germline ends. The CDR3 sequence: CASRGGAMNTEAFF. CDR3 nucleotide sequence: TGTGCCAGCAGGGGGGGGGCGATGAACACTGAAGCTTTCTTT.

This clone was counted a few times. The chain is built from TRBV7-2 and TRBJ2-7, with 8 bases fitting TRBD1. V was pared by 5 bases and J by 4 bases, with 7 bases of the junction left unmatched. Germline V gene data show CDR1 as SGHTA and CDR2 as FQGNSA. The CDR3 contains 14 residues. The CDR3: CASSITGGWYEQYF. CDR3 sequence (DNA): TGTGCCAGCAGCATTACAGGGGGGTGGTACGAGCAGTACTTC.

This clone has a handful of counts. V is TRBV19 and J is TRBJ2-7, with D maybe TRBD1 (6 bases). The germline V and J ends were trimmed by 4 bases and 0 bases, with 13 bases remaining between them. The CDR3 length is 15 residues. Germline-derived CDR1 and CDR2 are LNHDA and SQIVND (reference sequence). Written as DNA, the CDR3 is TGTGCCAGTAGTAGACGACAGGCCCACTCCTACGAGCAGTACTTC. Translation gives CASSRRQAHSYEQYF.